Given below is one TCR beta chain in context. Its antigen has not been determined. No clone much larger than this one lies a single base away; base qualities are absent. These data belong to a study of shared clonotypes between healthy human individuals (TCRdb year 2020). At the level of the whole study: A couple of women and a few men aged 18 to 49 years were included in the cohort. Per donor, three plates each were used for CD4 naive and CD4 memory, two for CD8 naive, and one for CD8 memory. The study deeply sequenced blood TCR repertoires of five healthy adults to estimate repertoire size and the extent of clonotype sharing between individuals. Libraries were prepared and TCR repertoires were sequenced by different laboratories using diverse techniques, in order to increase sequencing depth and limit assay-specific biases. Leukapheresis yielded between about 0.9 and 8.9 billion PBMCs per donor.

Using the deep immunoSEQ assay, TCR CDR3 regions were amplified from genomic DNA by multiplex PCR. Extracted genomic DNA from each cell subset was spread evenly across all wells of several immunoSEQ 96-well plates, with each plate serving as a replicate. For sorted subsets, 200 to 250 ng of genomic DNA, equivalent to about 30,000 T cell genomes, went into each replicate PCR. The purified libraries were quantified using a Qubit 3.0 fluorometer, sized with a Bioanalyzer 2100, and then quantified again using the KAPA Library Quantification kit. Every immunoSEQ 96-well plate was sequenced on a separate single-read 150-cycle Illumina NextSeq 550 flow cell. From the authors' description of their analysis: Because the immunoSEQ output included only junctional sequences and no quality scores, the filtering could not be the same as the filtering used for full-length reads. To assign V/J genes and CDR3, sequences were annotated against IMGT germline references using PyIR, a Python wrapper for IgBLAST v1.9. Reads were filtered out if the reads had weak V/J assignments (E-value above 1e-6), no CDR3, stop codons, out-of-frame junctions, or ambiguous translated residues. V3J clonotypes were defined as sequences sharing an identical inferred V gene, J gene, and CDR3 amino acid sequence. To compute the percentage overlap between repertoires, the number of shared unique clonotypes was divided by the size of the smaller repertoire. Repertoire richness was assessed with RTK rarefaction, the Chao1 estimator, and Recon v2.1 estimates of unobserved clonotypes. For all TCRbeta clonotypes obtained by the gDNA method from a few donors, generation probabilities were computed with OLGA. TCRdb limited this immuneACCESS table to in-frame rearrangements with V and J called. A share of clones is missing; checked studies link under half to unresolved V genes, and the rest is unexplained. That table gives V, J and clone size, and the DNA gave D and trimming. The sample yields a few million clones; around 95% were counted once. The ten top clones hold roughly 0.13% of the sample.

Donors were healthy HIV-negative adults with no recently reported acute infections or vaccinations. Only Caucasian adults living in Nashville, Tennessee, USA were represented among the donors. CD4+ T cells were enriched through magnetic negative selection, after which naive cells were positively selected on CD45RA and the remaining negative fraction served as the memory subset. Blood was collected by leukapheresis, and PBMCs were isolated by Ficoll-Histopaque density gradient centrifugation and then cryopreserved in liquid nitrogen vapor phase. Analytical flow cytometry was used to check the purity and quantity of every magnetically sorted T cell population. Genomic DNA was isolated from each sorted fraction and quantified by UV absorbance on a Nanodrop 2000c. CDR1 and CDR2 are read off the germline V gene as MNHEY and SVGAGI. The CDR3 measures 10 amino acids from cysteine to phenylalanine. Only CDR3 DNA remains: 30 bases, in frame from the first base. The junction shows trimming of 6 bases on V and 2 bases on J, plus 0 bases between the germline ends.

Broader findings and caveats from the paper: Estimated clonotype richness was generally larger for naive than for memory subsets. Because the study included only a small number of donors, the genetic and exposure-history diversity represented was limited. About 4.5% of naive CD4, 3.5% of naive CD8, approximately 2% of memory CD4, and roughly 0.4% of memory CD8 clonotypes were shared across several donors. Sampling was restricted to blood, and TCR repertoires in tissue are likely to differ from TCR repertoires in blood. Compared with non-shared clonotypes, clonotypes shared by all four sorted-subset donors had higher generation probabilities. Incomplete sequencing was indicated by rarefaction of sorted-subset datasets, despite the large sequencing depth. Pairwise subsampling led to the expectation that sequencing depth would affect the degree of clonotype sharing among donors.

The chain is encoded by TRBV6-5 joined to TRBJ2-3; no D gene is confidently identified. The material sequenced was naive CD4+ T cells sorted from blood. The meaning of the sample's cell subset or site label: CD45RA+ positively selected. This TCR was sampled from a man younger than 35 in good health. In nucleotides, the sequence is TGTGCCAGCAGCACAGATACGCAGTATTTT. The encoded protein is CASSTDTQYF.